What follows are 32 T cell receptor beta chains derived from one specimen sequenced in a study of blood T cell repertoires in COVID-19. Measured with immunoSEQ multiplex PCR; TCRdb has only the in-frame clones, and not every one. The sample carries about 230,000 clones, around four fifths recorded once. The specimen sequenced was peripheral blood. These receptors all stem from a woman in her seventies with active or convalescent COVID-19.

V is TRBV30 and J is TRBJ1-3; no firm D call. This CDR3 spans 13 amino acids. Germline V CDR1 and CDR2: GTSNPN, SVGIG (reference sequence). Deletions cut 5 bases from V and 4 bases from J, with 12 bases between. The CDR3: CAWARGVGNTIYF. DNA of the CDR3: TGTGCCTGGGCCCGAGGAGTAGGAAACACCATATATTTT. Combining the CDR3 with reference TRBV30 and TRBJ1-3 gives the whole variable domain SQTIHQWPATLVQPVGSPLSLECTVEGTSNPNLYWYRQAAGRGLQLLFYSVGIGQISSEVPQNLSASRPQDRQFILSSKKLLLSDSGFYLCAWARGVGNTIYFGEGSWLTVV.

The rearrangement joins TRBV9 to TRBJ1-6; D is possibly TRBD1 (6 bases). The CDR3 has 16 amino acids. Germline-derived CDR1 and CDR2 are SGDLS and YYNGEE. With 4 bases removed from V and 3 bases from J, the gap between germline ends came to 14 bases. CDR3 nucleotide sequence: TGTGCCAGCAGCCCTCGCGGGGGCGGCTATAATTCACCCCTCCACTTT. Protein sequence: CASSPRGGGYNSPLHF.

This chain joins TRBV9 and TRBJ1-4, with D tentatively TRBD1 (5 bases). The CDR3 runs to 15 residues. The V gene lost 0 bases and the J gene lost 4 bases, with 10 bases spanning the gap. Germline values: CDR1 SGDLS, CDR2 YYNGEE. CDR3 in amino acids: CASSVASGFNEKLFF. The CDR3 coding sequence is TGTGCCAGCAGCGTAGCGTCAGGGTTTAATGAAAAACTGTTTTTT.

The J gene is TRBJ2-3, the V gene TRBV21-1; TRBD2, as called in the table, went unchecked against the DNA. TRBV21-1 is described as a pseudogene. The CDR3 has 19 residues. The CDR3 DNA is TGTGCCAGCAGCATGCCAGGACTAGCGGGGGCGGAGGGCACAGATACGCAGTATTTT. Translation gives CASSMPGLAGAEGTDTQYF.

The chain links TRBV28 to TRBJ1-2; D gene uncertain. The germline gives CDR1 MDHEN, CDR2 SYDVKM. V was pared by 4 bases and J by 8 bases, with 5 bases between. The CDR3 extends over 10 amino acids. CDR3 loop: CASSSEGYTF. CDR3 coding DNA: TGTGCCAGCAGTTCAGAAGGCTACACCTTC.

The chain is built from TRBV29-1 and TRBJ1-1, with D perhaps matching TRBD1 (6 bases). V was cut by 7 bases and J by 4 bases, with 16 bases left in between. CDR1 is SQVTM and CDR2 is ANQGSEA in the germline V gene. The CDR3 runs 13 residues. The CDR3 sequence is CSGRGAPGTEAFF. CDR3 in DNA: TGCAGCGGGCGGGGGGCGCCGGGCACTGAAGCTTTCTTT. Full variable domain (rest looked up from reference TRBV29-1 and TRBJ1-1): SAVISQKPSRDICQRGTSLTIQCQVDSQVTMMFWYRQQPGQSLTLIATANQGSEATYESGFVIDKFPISRPNLTFSTLTVSNMSPEDSSIYLCSGRGAPGTEAFFGQGTRLTVV.

The chain uses TRBV5-1 and TRBJ1-4; D unclear. Germline CDR1 SGHRS, CDR2 YFSETQ. The CDR3 contains 12 residues. Deletions cut 5 bases from V and 0 bases from J, with 2 bases between. CDR3 nucleotide sequence: TGCGCCAGCAGTACAACTAATGAAAAACTGTTTTTT. Amino acid sequence: CASSTTNEKLFF.

The V gene is TRBV5-1, the J gene TRBJ2-5, with D perhaps matching TRBD2 (6 bases). V gave up 4 bases and J gave up 7 bases, with 14 bases separating them. Germline CDR1 is SGHRS and CDR2 is YFSETQ. This CDR3 is built from 13 residues. The CDR3 DNA is TGCGCCAGCAGCCTCCAGGAGGGTGGGACCCAGTACTTC. It is translated as CASSLQEGGTQYF.

The rearrangement links TRBV28 to TRBJ1-2; D gene ambiguous. V shed 4 bases and J shed 1 base, with 10 bases lying between them. The germline V gene has CDR1 MDHEN and CDR2 SYDVKM. The CDR3 is made up of 14 amino acids. This CDR3 is CASSSLQFNYGYTF. For the CDR3, the DNA is TGTGCCAGCAGTTCATTACAATTTAACTATGGCTACACCTTC.

The V gene is TRBV5-1, the J gene TRBJ2-5; 7 nucleotides line up with TRBD2. Germline CDR1 reads SGHRS; CDR2 reads YFSETQ. With V trimmed by 0 bases and J by 5 bases, 13 bases remained unmatched. CDR3 length: 17 amino acids. As DNA, the CDR3 is TGCGCCAGCAGCTTGGTACGACTAGCTACGCATGGGGAGACCCAGTACTTC. It encodes CASSLVRLATHGETQYF.

The rearrangement uses TRBV5-1 and TRBJ1-1; 7 bases line up with TRBD1. Germline V gene data show CDR1 as SGHRS and CDR2 as YFSETQ. Unmatched junction bases numbered 10, after V lost 4 bases and J lost 1 base. This CDR3 is 16 amino acids long. DNA of the CDR3: TGCGCCAGCAGCCTAGACAGGGCCGCCCAGAACACTGAAGCTTTCTTT. The encoded protein is CASSLDRAAQNTEAFF.

In DNA form, the CDR3 reads TGTGCCAGTTCCGGGACTAGCGGGAGTGTGACCCAGTACTTC. Its protein product is CASSGTSGSVTQYF. The chain uses TRBV19 and TRBJ2-5; 14 bases match TRBD2. The germline gives CDR1 LNHDA, CDR2 SQIVND (reference sequence). J gave up 7 bases and V 8 bases, and 6 bases lay outside the gene matches. The CDR3 loop spans 14 amino acids.

The chain carries TRBV28 and TRBJ2-1; 8 bases map to TRBD1. CDR3 size: 13 residues. V was pared by 5 bases and J by 15 bases, with 12 bases of the junction left unmatched. Germline-derived CDR1 and CDR2 are MDHEN and SYDVKM. This CDR3 reads CASSPGQGGALFF. The CDR3 DNA sequence: TGTGCCAGCAGTCCCGGACAGGGAGGAGCGCTGTTCTTC.

The chain's CDR3 is CASSLRDRGRLDEQYF. In nucleotides, the CDR3 is TGTGCCAGTAGTCTGCGGGACAGGGGAAGACTGGACGAGCAGTACTTC. This chain uses TRBV19 with TRBJ2-7; 10 bases map to TRBD1. V lost 5 bases, J lost 5 bases, and 12 bases stayed unmatched. The CDR3 totals 16 residues. Germline CDR1 and CDR2: LNHDA and SQIVND (reference sequence).

The chain uses TRBV19 and TRBJ2-3; 8 bases fit TRBD2. The CDR3 extends over 21 amino acids. The V and J ends lost 8 bases and 0 bases, in that order; junction bases with no gene match: 25. Per the germline V gene, CDR1 is LNHDA and CDR2 is SQIVND (reference sequence). The CDR3 loop reads CASRSGVLGGGSIPSTDTQYF. The CDR3 DNA reads TGTGCCAGTCGCTCTGGGGTACTCGGGGGGGGATCGATACCCAGCACAGATACGCAGTATTTT.

The chain carries TRBV3-1 (or the pseudogene TRBV3-2) and TRBJ1-5; D gene uncertain. The CDR3 is made up of 13 amino acids. In germline, CDR1 is LGHDT, CDR2 YNNKEL (reference sequence). V was cut by 1 base and J by 11 bases, with 12 bases left in between. Here the CDR3 reads CASSQGDARTQHF. The CDR3 coding sequence is TGTGCCAGCAGCCAAGGTGACGCCAGGACCCAGCATTTT.

J is TRBJ1-1 and V is TRBV6-5; D remains unclear. V lost 6 bases, J lost 4 bases, and 12 bases lay in between. Germline V gene lookup returns CDR1 MNHEY and CDR2 SVGAGI. This CDR3 has 13 amino acids. The CDR3 nucleotides read TGTGCCAGCAGAAACCGGGGTGGCACTGAAGCTTTCTTT. As protein: CASRNRGGTEAFF.

This clone showed up just once. This sequence joins TRBV29-1 and TRBJ1-2, with TRBD1 as a possible D gene (5 bases). V was cut by 5 bases and J by 8 bases, with 12 bases left in between. The germline CDR1 and CDR2 sequences are SQVTM and ANQGSEA. The CDR3 totals 11 residues. The CDR3 loop is CSVNRGGGYTF. The DNA for the CDR3 is TGCAGCGTTAATAGGGGAGGCGGCTACACCTTC.

The rearrangement links TRBV5-1 to TRBJ2-3; no definite D call. Looked up from germline, CDR1 is SGHRS and CDR2 is YFSETQ. The CDR3 is made up of 11 amino acids. The V and J ends lost 9 bases and 5 bases respectively, with 10 bases between them. CDR3 protein: CATRTGDTQYF. CDR3 nucleotides: TGCGCCACCAGAACGGGAGATACGCAGTATTTT.

The rearrangement joins TRBV6-5 to TRBJ2-7, with 7 bases fitting TRBD2. The CDR3 is 15 amino acids. Germline assignment: CDR1 MNHEY and CDR2 SVGAGI. Germline trimming cut 0 bases from V and 2 bases from J; bases unmatched to any gene: 4. The CDR3 sequence is CASSYSEGGAYEQYF. In nucleotides, the CDR3 is TGTGCCAGCAGTTACTCTGAGGGAGGGGCCTACGAGCAGTACTTC.

V usage is TRBV3-1 (or the pseudogene TRBV3-2) and J usage is TRBJ1-2; D remains unclear. Germline V gene sequence: CDR1 LGHDT, CDR2 YNNKEL (reference sequence). The CDR3 contains 16 residues. V lost 2 bases and J 6 bases, leaving 19 bases between the germline ends. CDR3 in DNA: TGTGCCAGCAGCCAATGGGCCCTTGAGGGAGGTAATGGCTACACCTTC. It specifies CASSQWALEGGNGYTF.

The V and J genes are TRBV6-5 and TRBJ1-1; D gene unclear. The germline CDR1 and CDR2 sequences are MNHEY and SVGAGI. The CDR3 sequence is 13 residues long. V gave up 5 bases and J gave up 1 base, with 8 bases separating them. Written as DNA, the CDR3 is TGTGCCAGCAGTATCACGGGGAACACTGAAGCTTTCTTT. Its protein is CASSITGNTEAFF.

V usage is TRBV7-2 and J usage is TRBJ1-4; 10 bases match TRBD1. J lost 7 bases, V lost 4 bases, and 6 bases had no gene match. Germline V gene data show CDR1 as SGHTA and CDR2 as FQGNSA. The CDR3 extends over 15 amino acids. The CDR3, as DNA: TGTGCCAGCAGCTCACCGGGACAGGGGAGTGAAAAACTGTTTTTT. Encoded protein: CASSSPGQGSEKLFF.

CDR3: CATHRQGRANEKLFF. DNA of the CDR3: TGTGCAACCCATAGACAGGGGCGGGCTAATGAAAAACTGTTTTTT. The chain uses TRBV28 and TRBJ1-4, with 8 bases fitting TRBD1. Germline V gene sequence: CDR1 MDHEN, CDR2 SYDVKM. The CDR3 sequence is 15 residues long.

The J gene is TRBJ2-5, the V gene TRBV2, with a tentative D call TRBD2 (5 bases). The CDR3 loop spans 14 amino acids. V shed 6 bases and J shed 4 bases, with 15 bases lying between them. Per the germline V gene, CDR1 is SNHLY and CDR2 is FYNNEI. The CDR3 DNA reads as TGTGCCAGCAGACATTCGGCCCGGGGAGAGACCCAGTACTTC. It is translated as CASRHSARGETQYF.

The chain has TRBV10-3 and TRBJ2-7; TRBD2 agrees at 7 bases. Trimming cost V 2 bases and J 1 base; bases outside gene matches: 5. The CDR3 is 15 amino acids. Germline values: CDR1 ENHRY, CDR2 SYGVKD. This chain's CDR3 is CAISEIASGSYEQYF. The CDR3, as DNA: TGTGCCATCAGTGAGATTGCTAGCGGTTCCTACGAGCAGTACTTC.

The rearrangement joins TRBV12-3 or TRBV12-4 to TRBJ1-5; 7 bases line up with TRBD1. V shed 6 bases, J shed 5 bases, and the junction held 4 bases outside the gene matches. The CDR3 contains 13 residues. CDR3 DNA sequence: TGTGCCAGCAGCCGAGGACAGGATCAGCCCCAGCATTTT. The encoded protein is CASSRGQDQPQHF.

The chain uses TRBV10-3 and TRBJ1-4; the match to TRBD1 covers 10 bases. The germline CDR1 and CDR2 sequences are ENHRY and SYGVKD. This CDR3 is built from 14 residues. Trimming took 6 bases from V and 5 from J; bases not matched to a gene: 3. CDR3 DNA sequence: TGTGCCATCAGCCCGGGACAGGGGAATGAAAAACTGTTTTTT. Translating gives CAISPGQGNEKLFF.

In its sample, this clone was seen a few times. The rearrangement links TRBV19 to TRBJ1-5; TRBD1 matches 7 bases. Germline CDR1 and CDR2: LNHDA and SQIVND (reference sequence). With V trimmed by 7 bases and J by 7 bases, 7 bases remained unmatched. The CDR3 has 13 residues. The CDR3 DNA sequence: TGTGCCAGTACCACAGGGGAAGAGCAGCCCCAGCATTTT. Residues: CASTTGEEQPQHF.

J is TRBJ1-4 and V is TRBV5-6, with 7 nucleotides matching TRBD1. V dropped 1 base and J dropped 6; count of bases not matched to a gene: 6. The CDR3 contains 15 residues. Germline CDR1 is SGHDT and CDR2 is YYEEEE. This chain's CDR3 is CASSLRGTAYEKLFF. The CDR3 nucleotides read TGTGCCAGCAGCTTGAGGGGGACAGCCTATGAAAAACTGTTTTTT.

This rearrangement joins TRBV6-4 to TRBJ2-7; D is perhaps TRBD1 (6 bases). V lost 5 bases, J lost 2 bases, and 13 bases lay in between. This CDR3 is 14 amino acids long. Germline V gives CDR1 MRHNA, CDR2 SNTAGT. CDR3 protein: CASSQQQGPYEQYF. The DNA for the CDR3 is TGTGCCAGCAGTCAACAACAGGGCCCCTACGAGCAGTACTTC.

The chain carries TRBV18 and TRBJ2-7, with TRBD2 matching over 10 bases. The germline CDR1 and CDR2 sequences are KGHSH and LQKENI. V shed 4 bases and J 2 bases; nucleotides not matched to a gene: 5. The CDR3 spans 15 residues. The DNA for the CDR3 is TGTGCCAGCTCACAAGGACTAGCGGATACCTACGAGCAGTACTTC. This sequence encodes CASSQGLADTYEQYF.